This record looks at one T cell receptor (beta chain) sequence and its context. The antigen is undetermined. This record comes from a study of identifying expanded T cells in peripheral blood. The study, taken as a whole, reports: About 1.3 clones differed between technical replicates, versus approximately 16 and 20 over time.

This table comes from immunoSEQ multiplex PCR, and its TCRdb copy is limited to in-frame clones, with some not included. The table has about 54,000 clones, around nine tenths seen once. The clonotype originates from a person between 18 and 70 years old in good health. The source material was blood.

CDR3 nucleotide sequence: TGTGCCAGCACTACAAAGGGGCTGCACTATGGCTACACCTTC. Residues: CASTTKGLHYGYTF. The genes are TRBV21-1 and TRBJ1-2; no check of the table's D call, TRBD1, against the DNA was made. TRBV21-1 is an annotated pseudogene. The CDR3 is 14 residues long.